What follows is one T cell receptor beta chain and its context. Here immunoSEQ multiplex PCR was the method, and the copy in TCRdb shows in-frame clones only, minus some. The sample carries 180,000 or so clones, 94% recorded once. This CDR3 has 13 residues. Looked up from germline, CDR1 is ENHRY and CDR2 is SYGVKD. V lost 4 bases to trimming and J lost 8 bases; unmatched junction nucleotides: 6. These data belong to a study of T cell responses to AZD1222 COVID-19 vaccine. The chain employs TRBV10-3 and TRBJ1-1; 8 bases agree with TRBD1. The source of this sequence is an adult in good health. Source: peripheral blood, taken on day 0 of AZD1222 vaccination. CDR3 in DNA: TGTGCCATCAGTGGAGACAGGGGCGTCGAAGCTTTCTTT. Translating it yields CAISGDRGVEAFF.